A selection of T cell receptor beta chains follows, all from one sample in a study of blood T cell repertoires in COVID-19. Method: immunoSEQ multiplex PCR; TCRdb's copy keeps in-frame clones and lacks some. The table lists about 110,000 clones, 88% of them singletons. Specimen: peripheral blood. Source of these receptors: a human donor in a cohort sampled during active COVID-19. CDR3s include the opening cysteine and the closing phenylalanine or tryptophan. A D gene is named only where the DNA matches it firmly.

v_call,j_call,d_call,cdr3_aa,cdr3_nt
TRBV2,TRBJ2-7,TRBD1,CASSGTGYEQYF,TGTGCCAGCAGTGGGACAGGGTACGAGCAGTACTTC
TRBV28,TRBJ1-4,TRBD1,CASRPQGVGATNEKLFF,TGTGCCAGCAGGCCACAGGGGGTTGGGGCAACTAATGAAAAACTGTTTTTT
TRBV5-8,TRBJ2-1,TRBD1,CASSLDRGYSGEQFF,TGTGCCAGCAGCTTGGACAGGGGATACTCTGGCGAGCAGTTCTTC
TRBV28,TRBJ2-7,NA,CASSLPAPGTPYEQYF,TGTGCCAGCAGTTTGCCCGCTCCAGGGACTCCCTACGAGCAGTACTTC
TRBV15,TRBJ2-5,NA,CATSRDHQVLQETQYF,TGTGCCACCAGCAGAGATCATCAAGTGCTACAAGAGACCCAGTACTTC
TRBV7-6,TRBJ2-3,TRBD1,CASSLGAGQGTDTQYF,TGTGCCAGCAGCTTAGGGGCGGGACAGGGCACAGATACGCAGTATTTT
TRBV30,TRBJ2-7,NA,CAWSEGQGPYEQYF,TGTGCCTGGAGTGAGGGGCAGGGCCCCTACGAGCAGTACTTC
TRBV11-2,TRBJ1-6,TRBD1,CASSSAMTGSLHSPLHF,TGTGCCAGCAGCTCAGCTATGACAGGGAGTCTGCATTCACCCCTCCACTTT
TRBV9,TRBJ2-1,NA,CASSVIGGSYNEQFF,TGTGCCAGCAGCGTAATCGGCGGATCCTACAATGAGCAGTTCTTC
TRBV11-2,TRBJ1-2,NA,CASRLDYGYTF,TGTGCCAGCAGACTCGACTATGGCTACACCTTC
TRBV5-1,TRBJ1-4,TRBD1,CASSSTGYSNEKLFF,TGCGCCAGCAGCTCGACAGGGTATTCTAATGAAAAACTGTTTTTT